The entry below gives a single TCR beta chain sequence along with its context. Its antigen is not known. Presence of unique molecular identifiers characterized the TCR beta cDNA libraries. TCRdb recomputed calls from the PCR reads with MiXCR, one row per CDR3 protein. The sample records roughly 400,000 distinct CDR3 sequences, 35% to 45% being singletons. Deletions cut 0 bases from V and 2 bases from J, with 10 bases between. Germline V gene lookup returns CDR1 LGHNA and CDR2 YSLEER. The CDR3 sequence is 15 residues long. This sample is drawn from a study of post-analysis software for immune sequencing data. Findings and caveats of the study: With TRBV5-6, TRBV5-1 and TRBV20-1 included, about five TRBV segments were more frequent in patients than in controls.

This sequence was found in a girl aged 2-10 years with multiple sclerosis. V and J are TRBV4-3 and TRBJ2-5; D may be TRBD1 or TRBD2 (5 bases each). Sequencing was performed on blood. CDR3 amino acids: CASSQEGVIQETQYF. In DNA form, the CDR3 reads TGCGCCAGCAGCCAAGAGGGGGTGATACAAGAGACCCAGTACTTC.